The TCR beta chain under discussion was sequenced for a study of T cell changes during pregnancy in multiple sclerosis. This table comes from immunoSEQ multiplex PCR, and its TCRdb copy is limited to in-frame clones, with some not included. The profile covers 35,000 to 50,000 clones, with roughly 84% appearing a single time and 0.55% to 0.75% taken by the ten largest. Germline CDR1 and CDR2: SNHLY and FYNNEI. The CDR3 totals 14 residues. V shed 5 bases and J shed 4 bases, with 14 bases lying between them. The sequenced sample was CD4+ T cells from peripheral blood mononuclear cells, obtained before pregnancy. The chain has TRBV2 and TRBJ1-1; possibly TRBD1 for D (5 bases). The sequence was collected from a female donor with multiple sclerosis, enrolled in a pregnancy study. The CDR3 DNA sequence: TGTGCCAGCAGTAGTGGGGACTGGGGCACTGAAGCTTTCTTT. Its translation is CASSSGDWGTEAFF.